Below are 32 T cell receptor beta chains sequenced from a single sample in a study of blood T cells in healthy people across ages. With a J-beta primer mix and a sample-barcoded 5' primer, a second PCR ran roughly 6 to 12 cycles. TCRdb processed the 5' RACE reads anew with MiXCR; each CDR3 protein has one entry. The sample yields some 760,000 distinct CDR3 sequences, 25% seen once. The sample was also linked to a second study, of T cells of mothers and their children.

Sequencing was carried out using blood. Every receptor here comes from a boy younger than 18 in good health.

There are a few counts of this clonotype. The chain recombines TRBV5-1 with TRBJ2-1; 8 nucleotides agree with TRBD2. CDR3 length: 15 amino acids. Germline V CDR1 and CDR2: SGHRS, YFSETQ. After removal of 1 base from V and 6 bases from J, the junction contained 6 bases not matched to a gene. Here the CDR3 DNA reads TGCGCCAGCAGCTTGTCGGTACTAGCGGCCAATGAGCAGTTCTTC. Its protein product is CASSLSVLAANEQFF.

In this sample, this clonotype turned up a few times. At one of its ends the junction is not consistent with the germline gene, which may arise from a read error. This sequence joins TRBV20-1 and TRBJ2-1, with D possibly matching TRBD1 (6 bases). Germline lookup yields CDR1 DFQATT and CDR2 SNEGSKA (reference sequence). The length of the CDR3 is 15 residues. The CDR3: CSARENLQQGPRHSF. The CDR3, as DNA: TGCAGTGCTAGAGAGAACCTCCAACAGGGTCCCCGCCATTCCTTC.

J is TRBJ2-7 and V is TRBV29-1; TRBD2 is a possible D gene (6 bases). CDR3 length equals 13 residues. The V and J ends lost 5 bases and 0 bases respectively, with 11 bases between them. CDR1 and CDR2 (germline): SQVTM, ANQGSEA. The CDR3 nucleotides read TGCAGCGTTTTAGCGGAGAGCTCCTACGAGCAGTACTTC. Translation gives CSVLAESSYEQYF.

The J gene is TRBJ2-1, the V gene TRBV4-1, with D unclear. V dropped 0 bases and J dropped 5 bases, with 5 bases sitting between them. Per germline, CDR1 MGHRA and CDR2 YSYEKL. The CDR3 contains 13 residues. CDR3: CASSQEWHNEQFF. The CDR3 region has the DNA TGCGCCAGCAGCCAAGAGTGGCACAATGAGCAGTTCTTC.

Note on this clonotype: A junction boundary mismatches the germline segment, possibly from a read error. The chain joins TRBV5-1 to TRBJ1-1, with no clear D. CDR1 SGHRS and CDR2 YFSETQ come from the germline V gene. The CDR3 runs 13 residues. This chain's CDR3 is CASNLNRNTEAFF. CDR3 sequence (DNA): TGCGCCAGCAACTTGAACAGGAACACTGAAGCTTTCTTT.

V usage is TRBV7-8 and J usage is TRBJ1-5; no definite D call. V was clipped by 5 bases and J by 11 bases, with 10 bases between them. The CDR3 contains 11 residues. Germline V gene sequence: CDR1 SGHVS, CDR2 FQNEAQ. CDR3 nucleotide sequence: TGTGCCAGCAGCGCGGGTTGGGCCCAGCATTTT. It encodes CASSAGWAQHF.

The chain employs TRBV20-1 and TRBJ1-4, with 7 bases fitting TRBD1. The germline V gene has CDR1 DFQATT and CDR2 SNEGSKA (reference sequence). V trimming: 7 bases; J trimming: 4 bases; junction bases outside the gene matches: 6. The CDR3 length is 13 residues. CDR3 DNA: TGCAGTGGCTTGACAGGGCTTAATGAAAAACTGTTTTTT. Translating gives CSGLTGLNEKLFF.

This clonotype was observed a handful of times. The genes are TRBV4-3 and TRBJ2-2; D is unresolved. With 0 bases removed from V and 1 base from J, the gap between germline ends came to 9 bases. CDR3 length: 16 amino acids. Germline values: CDR1 LGHNA, CDR2 YSLEER. Written as DNA, the CDR3 is TGCGCCAGCAGCCAAGACGGCTGGGGGAACACCGGGGAGCTGTTTTTT. It is translated as CASSQDGWGNTGELFF.

The chain carries TRBV12-3 or TRBV12-4 and TRBJ2-5, with D perhaps matching TRBD1 or TRBD2 (5 bases each). Trimming shortened V by 6 bases and J by 2 bases, and 13 bases separated the two germline ends. The CDR3 extends over 14 amino acids. CDR3 nucleotide sequence: TGTGCCAGCAGCCGGACACTAGAACAAGAGACCCAGTACTTC. Protein sequence: CASSRTLEQETQYF.

Worth noting for this clonotype: One end of the junction does not line up with germline, which may come from a read error. The gene calls are TRBV6-5 and TRBJ2-5; 11 bases are shared with TRBD2. This CDR3 spans 13 amino acids. The V gene's germline CDR1 is MNHEY and CDR2 SVGAGI. CDR3 DNA sequence: TGTGCCAGCAGAAGGACTAGCGGGCGGGTTACGTTCTTC. Translated: CASRRTSGRVTFF.

This clonotype was counted only a few times. The chain has TRBV7-9 and TRBJ1-1; D not resolved. CDR1 and CDR2 (germline): SEHNR, FQNEAQ (reference sequence). This CDR3 contains 11 residues. V was trimmed by 9 bases and J by 7 bases, leaving 12 bases between them. The DNA for the CDR3 is TGTGCCAGTTTTATGCAGGTTGAAGCTTTCTTT. This codes for CASFMQVEAFF.

This clonotype turned up a few times. The chain couples TRBV28 to TRBJ2-1, with D possibly being TRBD1 (5 bases). The germline V gene encodes CDR1 MDHEN and CDR2 SYDVKM. The ends were cut back, 7 bases at V and 0 bases at J, with 19 bases in the middle. This CDR3 region has 17 residues. The CDR3 loop is CASNELGVKSSYNEQFF. CDR3 nucleotides: TGTGCCAGCAACGAATTAGGGGTAAAGAGCTCCTACAATGAGCAGTTCTTC.

The rearrangement uses TRBV5-1 and TRBJ2-1; 14 positions agree with TRBD2. CDR1 is SGHRS, CDR2 YFSETQ, per germline. The CDR3 totals 15 residues. J gave up 10 bases and V 3 bases, and 6 bases lay outside the gene matches. The CDR3 DNA is TGCGCCAGCAGCTGGGAGACTAGCGGGGGGGCAGAGCAGTTCTTC. Its protein is CASSWETSGGAEQFF.

This clonotype has just a few counts. The genes are TRBV28 and TRBJ1-4; D is perhaps TRBD1 (5 bases). Germline V gives CDR1 MDHEN, CDR2 SYDVKM. The CDR3 extends over 14 amino acids. Between the trimmed V and J ends, which lost 5 bases and 7 bases, there was a span of 14 bases. CDR3 amino acids: CASSTRTQSEKLFF. The CDR3 DNA follows: TGTGCCAGCAGTACCCGGACACAAAGTGAAAAACTGTTTTTT. The full variable domain, with the rest looked up from reference TRBV28 and TRBJ1-4, is DVKVTQSSRYLVKRTGEKVFLECVQDMDHENMFWYRQDPGLGLRLIYFSYDVKMKEKGDIPEGYSVSREKKERFSLILESASTNQTSMYLCASSTRTQSEKLFFGSGTQLSVL.

The V and J genes are TRBV7-2 and TRBJ2-5; D unclear. The J call may not be correct, given that the DNA end is closer to TRBJ2-1. Germline lookup yields CDR1 SGHTA and CDR2 FQGNSA. The CDR3 runs 11 residues. CDR3 protein: CASSLVSEQFF. The CDR3 coding sequence is TGTGCCAGCAGCTTAGTTTCGGAGCAGTTCTTC.

This clonotype came up a few times. The genes are TRBV5-1 and TRBJ2-5; 13 bases match TRBD2. V was pared by 0 bases and J by 2 bases, with 7 bases of the junction left unmatched. The CDR3 length is 18 residues. CDR1 is SGHRS, CDR2 YFSETQ, per germline. DNA of the CDR3: TGCGCCAGCAGCTTGGGGGGACTAGCGGGAAGTCTTCAAGAGACCCAGTACTTC. Translation: CASSLGGLAGSLQETQYF.

This clonotype has a handful of counts. The genes are TRBV7-2 and TRBJ2-1; unclear D gene. The end of the DNA is better explained by TRBJ2-7, so the J call may be wrong. The length of the CDR3 is 13 residues. Germline lookup yields CDR1 SGHTA and CDR2 FQGNSA. DNA of the CDR3: TGTGCCAGCAGCGGCGAACAAAACTACGAGCAGTACTTC. Its protein product is CASSGEQNYEQYF.

This clonotype was seen only a few times. This chain's CDR3 is CATSEGTGNEQYF. In DNA, the CDR3 is TGTGCCACCAGTGAGGGGACAGGGAACGAGCAGTACTTC. The rearrangement links TRBV24-1 to TRBJ2-5, with TRBD1 matching over 9 bases. Judging by the DNA end, TRBJ2-7 fits better; the J call may be wrong. Germline V CDR1 and CDR2: KGHDR, SFDVKD. The CDR3 is 13 residues long.

This chain uses TRBV2 with TRBJ2-5, with D hard to call. Germline V lookup: CDR1 SNHLY, CDR2 FYNNEI. This CDR3 comprises 14 residues. V was pared by 3 bases and J by 2 bases, with 10 bases between. As DNA, the CDR3 is TGTGCCAGCAGTGATCGGCCTGGACAAGAGACCCAGTACTTC. Translation gives CASSDRPGQETQYF.

This sequence joins TRBV29-1 and TRBJ2-1; possibly TRBD2 for D (6 bases). The CDR3 has 14 residues. The V and J ends lost 1 base and 3 bases respectively, with 10 bases between them. Germline V gene data show CDR1 as SQVTM and CDR2 as ANQGSEA. The DNA for the CDR3 is TGCAGCGTTGAAGCGGAGGGGATCTACAATGAGCAGTTCTTC. As protein: CSVEAEGIYNEQFF.

The chain is built from TRBV7-6 and TRBJ2-7; D possibly corresponds to TRBD1 (6 bases). The ends were cut back, 5 bases at V and 3 bases at J, with 11 bases in the middle. The CDR3 is 13 amino acids. Germline V lookup: CDR1 SGHVS, CDR2 FNYEAQ. The CDR3 sequence is CASSRTGNYEQYF. CDR3 sequence (DNA): TGTGCCAGCAGCCGCACAGGGAACTACGAGCAGTACTTC. The variable domain in full, completed from reference TRBV7-6 and TRBJ2-7, reads GAGVSQSPRYKVTKRGQDVALRCDPISGHVSLYWYRQALGQGPEFLTYFNYEAQQDKSGLPNDRFSAERPEGSISTLTIQRTEQRDSAMYRCASSRTGNYEQYFGPGTRLTVT.

This clonotype occurred a few times. The chain employs TRBV7-2 and TRBJ2-3, with 11 bases aligning to TRBD2. The J segment lost 6 bases and the V segment lost 5 bases, leaving 4 bases of the junction unmatched. This CDR3 region has 14 residues. Germline CDR1 and CDR2: SGHTA and FQGNSA. Written as DNA, the CDR3 is TGTGCCAGCAGCCTTAGCGGGGGGGAGGATACGCAGTATTTT. This translates into CASSLSGGEDTQYF.

In its sample, this clonotype was seen a few times. One junction end disagrees with the germline gene, perhaps due to a read error. The CDR3 DNA reads as TGTGCCAGCAGCCCAGGAATGTCGGACCCGATAAACTTC. Protein product: CASSPGMSDPINF. The V gene is TRBV7-2, the J gene TRBJ2-5, with D unclear. The germline gives CDR1 SGHTA, CDR2 FQGNSA. The CDR3 runs 13 residues.

The gene calls are TRBV6-5 and TRBJ2-4; 12 positions match TRBD2. Trimming cost V 6 bases and J 2 bases; bases outside gene matches: 5. Per the germline V gene, CDR1 is MNHEY and CDR2 is SVGAGI. The CDR3 loop spans 16 amino acids. The CDR3, as DNA: TGTGCCAGCAGATCGACTAGCGGGGGAACCAAAAACATTCAGTACTTC. Translated: CASRSTSGGTKNIQYF.

The chain carries TRBV20-1 and TRBJ1-4, with a tentative D call TRBD1 (5 bases). The CDR3 is made up of 15 amino acids. Trimming removed 0 bases from V and 3 bases from J, with 11 bases in between. Germline loops: CDR1 DFQATT, CDR2 SNEGSKA (reference sequence). This chain's CDR3 is CSARDLGEANEKLFF. DNA of the CDR3: TGCAGTGCTAGAGATCTGGGGGAAGCTAATGAAAAACTGTTTTTT.

Only a few counts were recorded for this clonotype. The rearrangement links TRBV19 to TRBJ2-1, with D possibly being TRBD1 or TRBD2 (6 bases each). The length of the CDR3 is 16 residues. Trimming removed 4 bases at V and 0 bases at J, with 13 bases between. Germline lookup yields CDR1 LNHDA and CDR2 SQIVND (reference sequence). The CDR3 protein is CASSTWGASSYNEQFF. CDR3 coding DNA: TGTGCCAGTAGTACTTGGGGGGCGAGCTCCTACAATGAGCAGTTCTTC. The entire variable domain, with the rest obtained from reference TRBV19 and TRBJ2-1, is as follows: DGGITQSPKYLFRKEGQNVTLSCEQNLNHDAMYWYRQDPGQGLRLIYYSQIVNDFQKGDIAEGYSVSREKKESFPLTVTSAQKNPTAFYLCASSTWGASSYNEQFFGPGTRLTVL.

The chain links TRBV7-9 to TRBJ2-5; maybe TRBD2 (6 bases). Germline CDR1 is SEHNR and CDR2 is FQNEAQ (reference sequence). Trimming removed 7 bases from V and 2 bases from J, with 14 bases in between. The CDR3 totals 14 residues. The CDR3 loop reads CASTRMGGQETQYF. The CDR3 coding sequence is TGTGCCAGCACCCGGATGGGGGGACAAGAGACCCAGTACTTC.

The chain joins TRBV6-5 to TRBJ2-3; a weak D match, TRBD1 (5 bases). V was pared by 5 bases and J by 0 bases, with 12 bases between. This CDR3 spans 15 amino acids. The germline gives CDR1 MNHEY, CDR2 SVGAGI. This CDR3 reads CASSPWTLSTDTQYF. The CDR3 nucleotides are TGTGCCAGCAGTCCATGGACACTTAGCACAGATACGCAGTATTTT.

The V and J genes are TRBV24-1 and TRBJ2-1; the match to TRBD2 covers 7 bases. The CDR3 length is 15 residues. CDR1 is KGHDR and CDR2 is SFDVKD in the germline V gene. V lost 3 bases to trimming and J lost 2 bases; unmatched junction nucleotides: 3. The CDR3 DNA reads as TGTGCCACCAGTGATAAGCGGGGCACCTACAATGAGCAGTTCTTC. It specifies CATSDKRGTYNEQFF.

This clonotype was recorded a few times. The chain is built from TRBV6-5 and TRBJ2-5, with D hard to call. Germline assignment: CDR1 MNHEY and CDR2 SVGAGI. The CDR3 spans 12 residues. With 10 bases removed from V and 4 bases from J, the gap between germline ends came to 13 bases. The DNA of the CDR3 is TGTGCCACCACTGCCGTGGGAGAGACCCAGTACTTC. Protein: CATTAVGETQYF.

This sequence joins TRBV2 and TRBJ2-7; TRBD1 matches at 7 bases. The V gene end was trimmed by 8 bases and the J gene end by 0 bases; junction bases not matched to a gene: 4. The CDR3 totals 13 residues. CDR1 and CDR2 (germline): SNHLY, FYNNEI. CDR3 sequence: CASRDSFSYEQYF. Here the CDR3 DNA reads TGTGCCAGCCGGGACAGCTTCTCCTACGAGCAGTACTTC. The whole variable domain, remainder taken from reference TRBV2 and TRBJ2-7, is EPEVTQTPSHQVTQMGQEVILRCVPISNHLYFYWYRQILGQKVEFLVSFYNNEISEKSEIFDDQFSVERPDGSNFTLKIRSTKLEDSAMYFCASRDSFSYEQYFGPGTRLTVT.

The rearrangement uses TRBV6-2 or TRBV6-3 and TRBJ1-1; TRBD1 might be the D (5 bases). The CDR3 totals 13 residues. Germline lookup yields CDR1 MNHEY and CDR2 SVGEGT. The germline V and J ends were trimmed by 4 bases and 5 bases, with 11 bases remaining between them. The DNA for the CDR3 is TGTGCCAGCAGTTCCCCAGGGTTAACTGAAGCTTTCTTT. Protein sequence: CASSSPGLTEAFF.